Each of the 13 T cell receptor beta chains below was sequenced from the same sample in a study of T cell repertoires in cytomegalovirus infection. TCRdb itself ran the reads through MiXCR, one entry per CDR3 protein. Of approximately 500,000 distinct CDR3 sequences listed, around 11% are singletons. The material sequenced was PBMCs. The source is a human donor in good health (CMV status not recorded). Some clones in this sample may be carry-over from other donors' samples.

About this clonotype: A single base separates this from a much larger clone, so it may be a read error. The V call is TRBV12-3 or TRBV12-4, the J call TRBJ1-1; TRBD1 agrees at 12 bases. The CDR3 extends over 15 amino acids. Trimming took 7 bases from V and 4 from J; bases not matched to a gene: 7. In nucleotides, the CDR3 is TGTGCCAGCAATTGGGGGACAGGGGGCGGCACTGAAGCTTTCTTT. Translated: CASNWGTGGGTEAFF.

This clonotype showed up many times. This chain links TRBV28 with TRBJ2-2; D is uncertain. The V gene's germline CDR1 is MDHEN and CDR2 SYDVKM. Trimming took off 2 bases at V and 5 bases at J, with 3 bases between the two ends. This CDR3 region has 12 residues. The CDR3 loop is CASSLTTGELFF. The CDR3 DNA follows: TGTGCCAGCAGTTTAACGACCGGGGAGCTGTTTTTT.

This clonotype has ten or more counts. The J gene is TRBJ2-7, the V gene TRBV28, with TRBD2 identical over 8 bases. Unmatched junction bases numbered 4, after V lost 9 bases and J lost 0 bases. The germline V gene encodes CDR1 MDHEN and CDR2 SYDVKM. The CDR3 contains 13 residues. CDR3 region: CASIAGSSYEQYF. The CDR3 region has the DNA TGTGCCAGTATAGCGGGATCCTCCTACGAGCAGTACTTC. The variable domain in full, completed from reference TRBV28 and TRBJ2-7, reads DVKVTQSSRYLVKRTGEKVFLECVQDMDHENMFWYRQDPGLGLRLIYFSYDVKMKEKGDIPEGYSVSREKKERFSLILESASTNQTSMYLCASIAGSSYEQYFGPGTRLTVT.

This clonotype was recorded many times. The chain has TRBV6-5 and TRBJ1-1; TRBD1 agrees at 7 bases. The length of the CDR3 is 14 residues. Trimming took 5 bases from V and 4 from J; bases not matched to a gene: 7. Per germline, CDR1 MNHEY and CDR2 SVGAGI. The CDR3 sequence: CASSRDREVTEAFF. As DNA, the CDR3 is TGTGCCAGCAGTAGAGACAGGGAAGTCACTGAAGCTTTCTTT.

This clonotype was counted many times. The chain uses TRBV12-3 or TRBV12-4 and TRBJ2-3; D is possibly TRBD2 (5 bases). The CDR3 loop spans 17 amino acids. Trimming stripped 3 bases from V and 3 bases from J, with 19 bases between. CDR3 DNA: TGTGCCAGCAGTTTGTCCCTGGGTGGAGCGGCAACAGATACGCAGTATTTT. Translation: CASSLSLGGAATDTQYF.

The DNA for the CDR3 is TGTGCCAGCAGCATCCGCGGACAGGGAGAGGAAAAACTGTTTTTT. This encodes CASSIRGQGEEKLFF. The rearrangement uses TRBV7-9 and TRBJ1-4; 8 bases agree with TRBD1. The V segment lost 5 bases and the J segment 8 bases; nucleotides outside the gene matches: 10. The CDR3 is made up of 15 amino acids. Per the germline V gene, CDR1 is SEHNR and CDR2 is FQNEAQ (reference sequence).

This clonotype was recorded many times. The chain links TRBV7-8 to TRBJ1-6; D unclear. This CDR3 region has 13 residues. The ends were cut back, 1 base at V and 10 bases at J, with 8 bases in the middle. Germline loops: CDR1 SGHVS, CDR2 FQNEAQ. For the CDR3, the DNA is TGTGCCAGCAGCTTAGTTGATGAGTCACCCCTCCACTTT. This encodes CASSLVDESPLHF.

This clonotype came up many times. The chain joins TRBV7-9 to TRBJ1-1, with unresolved D. The CDR3 consists of 13 residues. The germline gives CDR1 SEHNR, CDR2 FQNEAQ (reference sequence). V lost 0 bases to trimming and J lost 6 bases, with 8 bases between them. The CDR3 DNA is TGTGCCAGCAGCTTAGCGGCCGACGCTGAAGCTTTCTTT. As protein: CASSLAADAEAFF. Full variable domain (outside the CDR3, taken from reference TRBV7-9 and TRBJ1-1): DTGVSQNPRHKITKRGQNVTFRCDPISEHNRLYWYRQTLGQGPEFLTYFQNEAQLEKSRLLSDRFSAERPKGSFSTLEIQRTEQGDSAMYLCASSLAADAEAFFGQGTRLTVV.

V usage is TRBV15 and J usage is TRBJ2-5, with TRBD2 matching 7 bases. In germline, CDR1 is LNHNV, CDR2 YYDKDF (reference sequence). This CDR3 comprises 17 residues. With V trimmed by 0 bases and J by 5 bases, 12 bases remained unmatched. The CDR3 loop reads CATSREGGGVRLETQYF. The CDR3 DNA follows: TGTGCCACCAGCAGAGAGGGGGGGGGAGTGAGGCTGGAGACCCAGTACTTC.

This clonotype was counted at least ten times. The rearrangement uses TRBV28 and TRBJ2-7; 8 bases are shared with TRBD1. The germline gives CDR1 MDHEN, CDR2 SYDVKM. CDR3 length equals 14 residues. V lost 5 bases to trimming and J lost 3 bases; unmatched junction nucleotides: 6. In nucleotides, the CDR3 is TGTGCCAGCAGTACCGGGACAGGCGTCTACGAGCAGTACTTC. It yields the protein CASSTGTGVYEQYF.

V usage is TRBV29-1 and J usage is TRBJ2-1; 10 bases match TRBD2. The length of the CDR3 is 15 residues. Germline CDR1 reads SQVTM; CDR2 reads ANQGSEA. The V segment lost 4 bases and the J segment 7 bases; nucleotides outside the gene matches: 10. The CDR3 DNA sequence: TGCAGCGTTGGTCTGGCTAGCGGGAGTGAGAATGAGCAGTTCTTC. Translating gives CSVGLASGSENEQFF.

In its sample, this clonotype was seen a few times. CDR3: CASSPGDGDYNEQFF. CDR3 coding DNA: TGTGCCAGCAGCCCTGGGGACGGAGACTACAATGAGCAGTTCTTC. The rearrangement links TRBV11-3 to TRBJ2-1; D assignment may be TRBD1 or TRBD2 (5 bases each). The V gene's germline CDR1 is SGHNT and CDR2 YENEEA. CDR3 size: 15 residues. The V and J ends lost 5 bases and 3 bases respectively, with 14 bases between them.

The V call is TRBV29-1, the J call TRBJ2-1, with 10 bases lining up with TRBD2. The CDR3 is 15 amino acids. Germline V CDR1 and CDR2: SQVTM, ANQGSEA. V gave up 3 bases and J gave up 4 bases; unmatched junction bases: 6. The CDR3: CSVDASGGSYNEQFF. CDR3 nucleotides: TGCAGCGTTGATGCTAGCGGGGGATCATACAATGAGCAGTTCTTC.